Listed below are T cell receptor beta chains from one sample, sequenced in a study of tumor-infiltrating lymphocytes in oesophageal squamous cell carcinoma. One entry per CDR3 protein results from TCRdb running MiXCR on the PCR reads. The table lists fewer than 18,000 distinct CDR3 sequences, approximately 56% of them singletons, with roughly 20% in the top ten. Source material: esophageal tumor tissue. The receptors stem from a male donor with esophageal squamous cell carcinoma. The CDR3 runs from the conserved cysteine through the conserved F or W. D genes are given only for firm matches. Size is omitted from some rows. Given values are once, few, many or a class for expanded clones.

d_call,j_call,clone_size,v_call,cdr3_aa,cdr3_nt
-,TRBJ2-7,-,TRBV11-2,CASSPRRIDSEQYF,TGTGCCAGCAGCCCCCGGCGCATTGACAGTGAGCAGTACTTC
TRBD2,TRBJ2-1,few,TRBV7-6,CASSSRLAGNEQFF,TGTGCCAGCAGCTCGCGACTAGCCGGCAATGAGCAGTTCTTC
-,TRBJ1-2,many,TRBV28,CATQGRNYGYTF,TGTGCCACCCAGGGTAGGAACTATGGCTACACCTTC
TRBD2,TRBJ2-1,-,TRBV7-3,CASSLGAGEGYNEQFF,TGTGCCAGCAGCTTAGGGGCGGGAGAAGGCTACAATGAGCAGTTCTTC
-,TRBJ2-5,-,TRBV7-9,CASSTGTLVQETQYF,TGTGCCAGCAGCACCGGGACATTAGTCCAGGAGACCCAGTACTTC
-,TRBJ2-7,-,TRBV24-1,CATSDTQGYEQYF,TGTGCCACCAGTGATACGCAGGGCTACGAGCAGTACTTC
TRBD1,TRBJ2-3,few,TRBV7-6,CASSLNRDRAADTQYF,TGTGCCAGCAGCTTAAATCGGGACAGGGCGGCAGATACGCAGTATTTT
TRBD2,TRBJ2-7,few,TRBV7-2,CASSLSLAGGEQYF,TGTGCCAGCAGCTTATCACTAGCGGGAGGTGAGCAGTACTTC
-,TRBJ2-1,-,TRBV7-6,CASSLASGLRQFF,TGTGCCAGCAGCTTAGCCTCGGGTTTACGACAGTTCTTC
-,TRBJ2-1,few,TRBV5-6,CASSMLADYNEQFF,TGTGCCAGCAGTATGTTGGCAGACTACAATGAGCAGTTCTTC
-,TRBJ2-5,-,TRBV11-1,CASRTTGIGETQYF,TGTGCCAGCAGAACGACGGGAATTGGAGAGACCCAGTACTTC
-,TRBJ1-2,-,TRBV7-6,CASSKTEARDGYTF,TGTGCCAGCAGCAAGACAGAGGCCCGGGATGGCTACACCTTC
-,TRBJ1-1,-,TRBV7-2,CASSSYGGASTEAIF,TGTGCCAGCAGTTCTTATGGGGGGGCTAGCACTGAAGCTATCTTT
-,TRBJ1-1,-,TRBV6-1,CASSESGGTGTAFF,TGTGCCAGCAGTGAAAGTGGGGGAACAGGGACAGCTTTCTTT
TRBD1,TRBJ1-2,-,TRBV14,CASSHDRGTYGYTF,TGTGCCAGCAGCCACGACAGGGGAACCTATGGCTACACCTTC
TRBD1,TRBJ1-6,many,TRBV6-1,CASSLQGARSPLHF,TGTGCCAGCAGTTTACAGGGGGCGAGATCACCCCTCCACTTT
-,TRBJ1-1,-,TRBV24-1,CATRGRLNTEAFF,TGTGCCACTCGGGGCCGACTGAACACTGAAGCTTTCTTT
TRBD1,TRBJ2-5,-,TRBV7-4,CASSIETGVETQYF,TGTGCCAGCAGCATCGAAACAGGGGTAGAGACCCAGTACTTC
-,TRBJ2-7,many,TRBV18,CASSHDGYYEQYF,TGTGCCAGCTCACATGACGGATACTACGAGCAGTACTTC
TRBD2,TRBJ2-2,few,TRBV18,CASSPASGRWVTGELFF,TGTGCCAGCTCACCAGCGAGCGGGAGATGGGTGACCGGGGAGCTGTTTTTT
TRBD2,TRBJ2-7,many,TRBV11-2,CASSLVQAGFEQYF,TGTGCCAGCAGCTTAGTTCAAGCGGGGTTCGAGCAGTACTTC
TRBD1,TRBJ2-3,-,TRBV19,CASSSRTGWSDTQYF,TGTGCCAGTAGTTCCCGGACAGGGTGGTCAGATACGCAGTATTTT
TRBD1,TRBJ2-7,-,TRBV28,CASRRTGVGEQYF,TGTGCCAGCAGACGGACAGGGGTGGGCGAGCAGTACTTC
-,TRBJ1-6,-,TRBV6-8,CAGSQGAAYEQYF,TGTGCCGGCAGCCAGGGAGCAGCCTACGAGCAGTACTTT
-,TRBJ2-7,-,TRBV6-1,CASSEVLSYEQYF,TGTGCCAGCAGTGAAGTCCTTTCTTACGAGCAGTACTTC
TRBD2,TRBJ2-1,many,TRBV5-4,CASSLGTSGSRDEQFF,TGTGCCAGCAGCTTGGGGACTAGCGGGAGTCGCGATGAGCAGTTCTTC
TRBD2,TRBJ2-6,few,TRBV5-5,CASSLGGSGANVLTF,TGTGCCAGCAGTCTCGGGGGGTCTGGGGCCAACGTCCTGACTTTC
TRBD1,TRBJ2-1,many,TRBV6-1,CASRPGQGPYNEQFF,TGTGCCAGCAGGCCGGGACAGGGCCCTTACAATGAGCAGTTCTTC
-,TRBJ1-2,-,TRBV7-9,CASRSIAGSKGYTF,TGTGCCAGCAGGTCTATCGCGGGCTCCAAGGGCTACACCTTC
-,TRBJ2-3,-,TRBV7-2,CASSLVEAGGTDTQYF,TGTGCCAGCAGCTTAGTAGAGGCAGGGGGCACAGATACGCAGTATTTT
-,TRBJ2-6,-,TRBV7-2,CVSSRNSGANVLTF,TGTGTCAGCAGCCGAAACTCTGGGGCCAACGTCCTGACTTTC
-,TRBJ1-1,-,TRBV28,CASSACATAAFF,TGTGCCAGCAGCGCTTGCGCCACTGCAGCTTTCTTT
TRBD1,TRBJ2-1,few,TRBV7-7,CASSRGQGVYEQFF,TGTGCTAGCAGTCGGGGACAGGGTGTCTATGAGCAGTTCTTC
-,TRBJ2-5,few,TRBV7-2,CASSPDGYFQETQYF,TGTGCCAGCAGCCCAGACGGGTACTTCCAAGAGACCCAGTACTTC
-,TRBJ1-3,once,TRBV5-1,CASSSQGISGNTIYF,TGCGCCAGCAGCTCGCAGGGGATCTCTGGAAACACCATATATTTT
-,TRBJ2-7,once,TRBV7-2,CASSLVGGTRYEQYF,TGTGCCAGCAGCTTAGTCGGCGGAACTCGGTACGAGCAGTACTTC
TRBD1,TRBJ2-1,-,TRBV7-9,CASSYGQGTYNEQFF,TGTGCCAGCAGCTACGGACAGGGGACCTACAATGAGCAGTTCTTC
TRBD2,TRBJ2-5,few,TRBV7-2,CASSLGTGLAGGRETQYF,TGTGCCAGCAGCTTAGGAACGGGACTAGCGGGAGGGAGGGAGACCCAGTACTTC
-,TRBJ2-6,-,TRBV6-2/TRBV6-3,CASTRTPGANVLTF,TGTGCCAGCACCCGGACCCCTGGGGCCAACGTCCTGACTTTC
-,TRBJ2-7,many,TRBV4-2,CASSQGPPGSSYEQYF,TGTGCCAGCAGCCAAGGTCCCCCAGGGAGCTCCTACGAGCAGTACTTC
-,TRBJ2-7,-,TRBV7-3,CASTPSPSGLEQYF,TGTGCCAGCACCCCCAGCCCCTCCGGTCTCGAGCAGTACTTC
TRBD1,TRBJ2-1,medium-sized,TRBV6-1,CASSSGTGEYNEQFF,TGTGCCAGCAGCTCCGGGACAGGGGAATACAATGAGCAGTTCTTC
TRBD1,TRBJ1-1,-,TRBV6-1,CASSAGGSTEAYF,TGTGCCAGCAGCGCAGGGGGCAGTACTGAAGCTTACTTT
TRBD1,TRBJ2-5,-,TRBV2,CASSEVGQGALSEETQYF,TGTGCCAGCAGTGAAGTAGGACAGGGGGCTTTAAGTGAAGAGACCCAGTACTTC
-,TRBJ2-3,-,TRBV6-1,CASSDRGGGDLTDTQYF,TGTGCCAGCAGTGATAGAGGCGGCGGAGACCTCACAGATACGCAGTATTTT
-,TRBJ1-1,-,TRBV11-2,CASSLKGNTEVFF,TGTGCCAGCAGCTTAAAAGGGAACACTGAAGTTTTCTTT
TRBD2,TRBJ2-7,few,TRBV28,CASSFPGTSGYSYNEQYF,TGTGCCAGCAGTTTCCCCGGGACTAGCGGATACTCCTACAATGAGCAGTACTTC
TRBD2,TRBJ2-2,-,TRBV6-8,CASSDTSGGAFGGELFF,TGTGCCAGCAGTGACACTAGCGGGGGGGCCTTCGGCGGGGAGCTGTTTTTT
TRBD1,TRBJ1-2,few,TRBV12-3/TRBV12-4,CASSFDRASYGYTF,TGTGCCAGCAGTTTCGACAGGGCCTCCTATGGCTACACCTTC
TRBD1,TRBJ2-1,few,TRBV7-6,CASRQQGEGEQFF,TGTGCCAGCAGGCAACAGGGGGAAGGTGAGCAGTTCTTC
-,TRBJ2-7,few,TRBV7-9,CASSRSSYEQYF,TGTGCCAGCAGTCGGAGTTCCTACGAGCAGTACTTC
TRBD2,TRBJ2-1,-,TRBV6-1,CASSYTILAGDDNEQFF,TGTGCCAGCAGTTACACCATCCTAGCGGGGGACGACAATGAGCAGTTCTTC
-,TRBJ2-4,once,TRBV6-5,CASRPLDSTKNIQYF,TGTGCCAGCAGGCCGCTCGACAGCACCAAAAACATTCAGTACTTC
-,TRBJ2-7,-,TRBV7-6,CASSLVSSNSYEQYF,TGTGCCAGCAGCTTAGTCTCCAGTAACTCCTACGAGCAGTACTTC
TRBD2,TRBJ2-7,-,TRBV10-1,CASSEGGTSYSYEQYF,TGTGCCAGCAGTGAAGGGGGGACTAGTTACTCCTACGAGCAGTACTTC
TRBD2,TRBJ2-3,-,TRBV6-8,CASILSGTSASTDTQYF,TGTGCCAGCATCCTCTCAGGGACTAGCGCGTCCACAGATACGCAGTATTTT